The sequence of this T cell receptor beta chain was determined in a study of T cell responses to AZD1222 COVID-19 vaccine. The table came from immunoSEQ multiplex PCR; TCRdb's copy has only in-frame clones and leaves some out. The sample lists roughly 160,000 clones; roughly nine tenths were seen once. Study-wide points: Unmutated variant regions are reportedly the target of nearly half of TCRs that are spike-specific. Spike-specific TCR depth and breadth grew after two AZD1222 doses. Donor demographics were predominantly white British with a female majority; clonal diversity may be underestimated.

Germline CDR1 is LNHDA and CDR2 is SQIVND (reference sequence). V gave up 5 bases and J gave up 9 bases, with 8 bases separating them. CDR3 length: 11 residues. For this clone: Its antigen is undetermined.

The genes are TRBV19 and TRBJ1-5; D is possibly TRBD1 (6 bases). The source is an adult in good health. The sample consisted of peripheral blood, taken on day 0 of AZD1222 vaccination. In DNA form, the CDR3 reads TGTGCCAGTAGTGGACAGACGCCCCAGCATTTT. Its protein product is CASSGQTPQHF. The variable domain in full, completed from reference TRBV19 and TRBJ1-5, reads DGGITQSPKYLFRKEGQNVTLSCEQNLNHDAMYWYRQDPGQGLRLIYYSQIVNDFQKGDIAEGYSVSREKKESFPLTVTSAQKNPTAFYLCASSGQTPQHFGDGTRLSIL.